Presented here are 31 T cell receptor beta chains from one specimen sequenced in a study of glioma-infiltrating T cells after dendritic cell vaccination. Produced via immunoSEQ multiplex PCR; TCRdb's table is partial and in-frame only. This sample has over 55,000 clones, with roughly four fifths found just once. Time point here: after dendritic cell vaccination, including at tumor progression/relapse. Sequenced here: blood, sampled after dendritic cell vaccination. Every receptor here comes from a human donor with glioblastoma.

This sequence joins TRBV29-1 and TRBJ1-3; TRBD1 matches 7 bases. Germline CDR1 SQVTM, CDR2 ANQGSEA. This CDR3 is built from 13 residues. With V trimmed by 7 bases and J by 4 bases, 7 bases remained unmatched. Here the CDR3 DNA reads TGCAGCGGACAGGGCACGGTCGGAAACACCATATATTTT. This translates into CSGQGTVGNTIYF.

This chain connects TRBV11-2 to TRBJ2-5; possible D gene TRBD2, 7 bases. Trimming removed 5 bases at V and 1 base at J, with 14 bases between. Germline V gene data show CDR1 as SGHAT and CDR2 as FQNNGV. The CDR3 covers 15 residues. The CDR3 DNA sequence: TGTGCCAGCAGCCGGGGGGCTTCCCCCCAAGAGACCCAGTACTTC. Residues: CASSRGASPQETQYF.

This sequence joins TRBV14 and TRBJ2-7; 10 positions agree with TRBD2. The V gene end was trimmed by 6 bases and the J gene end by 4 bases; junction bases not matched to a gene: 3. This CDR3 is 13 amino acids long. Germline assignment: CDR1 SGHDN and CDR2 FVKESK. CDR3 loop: CASRASGSYEQYF. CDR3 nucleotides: TGTGCCAGCAGGGCTAGCGGGAGTTACGAGCAGTACTTC. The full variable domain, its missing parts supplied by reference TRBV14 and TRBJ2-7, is EAGVTQFPSHSVIEKGQTVTLRCDPISGHDNLYWYRRVMGKEIKFLLHFVKESKQDESGMPNNRFLAERTGGTYSTLKVQPAELEDSGVYFCASRASGSYEQYFGPGTRLTVT.

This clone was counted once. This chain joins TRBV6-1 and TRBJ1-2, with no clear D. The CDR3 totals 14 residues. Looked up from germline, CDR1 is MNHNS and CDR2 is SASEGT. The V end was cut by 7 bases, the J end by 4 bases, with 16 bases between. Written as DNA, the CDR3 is TGTGCCAGCACCCGTCCATATATGGCCTATGGCTACACCTTC. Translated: CASTRPYMAYGYTF.

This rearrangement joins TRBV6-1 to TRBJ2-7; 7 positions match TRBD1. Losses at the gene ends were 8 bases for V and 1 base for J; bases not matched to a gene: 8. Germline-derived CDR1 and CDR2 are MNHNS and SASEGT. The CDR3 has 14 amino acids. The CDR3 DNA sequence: TGTGCCAGCGTTACCCAGACAGGGTCCTACGAGCAGTACTTC. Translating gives CASVTQTGSYEQYF.

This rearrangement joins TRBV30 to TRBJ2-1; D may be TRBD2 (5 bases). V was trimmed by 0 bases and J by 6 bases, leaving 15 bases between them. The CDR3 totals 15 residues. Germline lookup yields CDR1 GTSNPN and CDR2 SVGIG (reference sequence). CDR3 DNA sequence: TGTGCCTGGAGTGTACTACTAGACAACGCCAATGAGCAGTTCTTC. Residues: CAWSVLLDNANEQFF.

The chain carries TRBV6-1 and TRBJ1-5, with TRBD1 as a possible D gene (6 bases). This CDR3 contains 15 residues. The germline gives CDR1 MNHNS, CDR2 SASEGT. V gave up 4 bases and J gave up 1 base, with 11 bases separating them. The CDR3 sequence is CASSAQDRSNQPQHF. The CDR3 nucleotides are TGTGCCAGCAGTGCCCAGGACAGAAGCAATCAGCCCCAGCATTTT.

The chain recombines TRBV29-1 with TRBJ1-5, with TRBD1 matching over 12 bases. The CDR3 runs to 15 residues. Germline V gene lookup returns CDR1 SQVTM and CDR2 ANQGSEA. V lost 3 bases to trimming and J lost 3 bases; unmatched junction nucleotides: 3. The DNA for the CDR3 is TGCAGCGTTGAGACGGGACAGGGGGCCAATCAGCCCCAGCATTTT. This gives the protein CSVETGQGANQPQHF.

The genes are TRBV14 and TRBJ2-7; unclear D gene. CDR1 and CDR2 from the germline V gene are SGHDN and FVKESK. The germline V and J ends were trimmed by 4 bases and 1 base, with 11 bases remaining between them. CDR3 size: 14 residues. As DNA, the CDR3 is TGTGCCAGCAGCCCTCCGGGTGTTTCCTACGAGCAGTACTTC. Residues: CASSPPGVSYEQYF. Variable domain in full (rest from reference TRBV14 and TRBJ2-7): EAGVTQFPSHSVIEKGQTVTLRCDPISGHDNLYWYRRVMGKEIKFLLHFVKESKQDESGMPNNRFLAERTGGTYSTLKVQPAELEDSGVYFCASSPPGVSYEQYFGPGTRLTVT.

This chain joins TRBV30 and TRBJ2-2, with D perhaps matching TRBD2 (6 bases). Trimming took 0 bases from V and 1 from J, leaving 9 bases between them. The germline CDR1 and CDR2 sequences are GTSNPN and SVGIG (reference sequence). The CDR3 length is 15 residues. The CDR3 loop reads CAWSVRRGNTGELFF. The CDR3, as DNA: TGTGCCTGGAGTGTACGGCGGGGGAACACCGGGGAGCTGTTTTTT. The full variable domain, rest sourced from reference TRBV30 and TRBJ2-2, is SQTIHQWPATLVQPVGSPLSLECTVEGTSNPNLYWYRQAAGRGLQLLFYSVGIGQISSEVPQNLSASRPQDRQFILSSKKLLLSDSGFYLCAWSVRRGNTGELFFGEGSRLTVL.

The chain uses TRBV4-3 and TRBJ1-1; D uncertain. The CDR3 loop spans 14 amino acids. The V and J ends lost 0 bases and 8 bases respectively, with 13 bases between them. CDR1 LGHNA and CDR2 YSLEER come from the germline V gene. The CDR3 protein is CASSQERVAREAFF. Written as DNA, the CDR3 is TGCGCCAGCAGCCAAGAGCGGGTAGCCAGGGAAGCTTTCTTT.

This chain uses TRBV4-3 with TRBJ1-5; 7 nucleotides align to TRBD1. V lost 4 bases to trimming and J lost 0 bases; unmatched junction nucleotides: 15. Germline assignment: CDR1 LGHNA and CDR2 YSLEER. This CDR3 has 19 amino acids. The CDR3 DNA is TGCGCCAGCAGCCGATCTTATCACCGGGACAGATTTAGCAATCAGCCCCAGCATTTT. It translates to CASSRSYHRDRFSNQPQHF.

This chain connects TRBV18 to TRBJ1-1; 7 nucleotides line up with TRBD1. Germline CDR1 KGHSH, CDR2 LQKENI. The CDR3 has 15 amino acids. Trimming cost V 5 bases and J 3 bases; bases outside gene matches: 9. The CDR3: CASSTGRGDDTEAFF. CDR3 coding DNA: TGTGCCAGCTCAACCGGCAGGGGGGATGACACTGAAGCTTTCTTT.

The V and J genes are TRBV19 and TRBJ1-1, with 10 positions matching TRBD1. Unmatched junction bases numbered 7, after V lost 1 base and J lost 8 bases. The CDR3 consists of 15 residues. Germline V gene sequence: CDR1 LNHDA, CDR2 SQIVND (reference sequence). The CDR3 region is CASSIGGTGASEAFF. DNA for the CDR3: TGTGCCAGTAGTATAGGGGGGACAGGGGCTTCGGAAGCTTTCTTT.

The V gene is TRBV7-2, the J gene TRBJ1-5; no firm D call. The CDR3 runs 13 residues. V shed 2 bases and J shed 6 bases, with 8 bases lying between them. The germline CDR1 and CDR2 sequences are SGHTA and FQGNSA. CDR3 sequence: CASSLSRGQPQHF. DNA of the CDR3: TGTGCCAGCAGCTTAAGCAGAGGTCAGCCCCAGCATTTT.

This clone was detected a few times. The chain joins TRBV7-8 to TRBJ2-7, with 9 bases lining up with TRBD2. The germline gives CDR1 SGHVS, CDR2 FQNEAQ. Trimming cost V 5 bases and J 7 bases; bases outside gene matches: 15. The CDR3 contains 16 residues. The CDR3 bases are TGTGCCAGCAGCCCTCGGGGGCTAGCGGGGTCCGGGGAGCAGTACTTC. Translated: CASSPRGLAGSGEQYF. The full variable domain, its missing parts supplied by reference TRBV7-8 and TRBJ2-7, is GAGVSQSPRYKVAKRGQDVALRCDPISGHVSLFWYQQALGQGPEFLTYFQNEAQLDKSGLPSDRFFAERPEGSVSTLKIQRTQQEDSAVYLCASSPRGLAGSGEQYFGPGTRLTVT.

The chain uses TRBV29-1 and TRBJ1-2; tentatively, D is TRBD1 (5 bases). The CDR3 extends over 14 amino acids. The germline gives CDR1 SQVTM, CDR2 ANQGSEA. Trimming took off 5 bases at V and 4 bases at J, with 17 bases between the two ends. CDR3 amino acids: CSVLQVLEGYGYTF. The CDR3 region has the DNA TGCAGCGTTTTACAGGTTTTGGAAGGCTATGGCTACACCTTC.

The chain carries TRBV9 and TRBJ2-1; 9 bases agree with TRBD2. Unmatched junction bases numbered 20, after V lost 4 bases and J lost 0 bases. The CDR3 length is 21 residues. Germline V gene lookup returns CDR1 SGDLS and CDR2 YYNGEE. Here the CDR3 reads CASSKGFERGAFSSSYNEQFF. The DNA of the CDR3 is TGTGCCAGCAGCAAAGGTTTTGAGCGGGGGGCCTTCTCGAGCTCCTACAATGAGCAGTTCTTC.

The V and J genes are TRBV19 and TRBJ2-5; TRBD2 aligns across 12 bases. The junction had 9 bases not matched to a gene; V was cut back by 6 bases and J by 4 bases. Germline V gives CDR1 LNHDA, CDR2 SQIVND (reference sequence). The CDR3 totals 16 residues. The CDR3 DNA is TGTGCCAGTAGCATTGGACTAGCGGGGACCTCAGAGACCCAGTACTTC. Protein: CASSIGLAGTSETQYF.

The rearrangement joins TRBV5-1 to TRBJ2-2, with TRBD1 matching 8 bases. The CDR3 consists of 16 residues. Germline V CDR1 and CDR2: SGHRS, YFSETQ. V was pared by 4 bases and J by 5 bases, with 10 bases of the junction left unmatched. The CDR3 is CASSDTGQGGTGELFF. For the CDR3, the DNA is TGCGCCAGCAGCGACACCGGACAGGGCGGAACCGGGGAGCTGTTTTTT.

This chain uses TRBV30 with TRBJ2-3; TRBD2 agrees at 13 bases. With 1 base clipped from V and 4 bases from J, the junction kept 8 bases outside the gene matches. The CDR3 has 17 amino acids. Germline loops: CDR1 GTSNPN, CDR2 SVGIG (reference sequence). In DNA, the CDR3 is TGTGCCTGGAGTGCGGGGACTAGCGGGGTGAGTGCAGATACGCAGTATTTT. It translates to CAWSAGTSGVSADTQYF.

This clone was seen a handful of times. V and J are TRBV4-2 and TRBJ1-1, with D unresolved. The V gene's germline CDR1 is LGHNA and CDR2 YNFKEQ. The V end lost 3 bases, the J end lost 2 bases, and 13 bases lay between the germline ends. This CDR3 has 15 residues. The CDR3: CASSHPGRPNTEAFF. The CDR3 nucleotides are TGTGCCAGCAGCCACCCTGGGAGACCTAACACTGAAGCTTTCTTT.

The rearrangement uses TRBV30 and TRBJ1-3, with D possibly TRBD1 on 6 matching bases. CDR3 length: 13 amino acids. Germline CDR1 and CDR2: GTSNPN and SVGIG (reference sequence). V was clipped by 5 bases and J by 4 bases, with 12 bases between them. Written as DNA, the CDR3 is TGTGCCTGGTCCCCAGGGGTCGGAAACACCATATATTTT. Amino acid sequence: CAWSPGVGNTIYF. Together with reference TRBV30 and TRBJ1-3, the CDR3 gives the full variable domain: SQTIHQWPATLVQPVGSPLSLECTVEGTSNPNLYWYRQAAGRGLQLLFYSVGIGQISSEVPQNLSASRPQDRQFILSSKKLLLSDSGFYLCAWSPGVGNTIYFGEGSWLTVV.

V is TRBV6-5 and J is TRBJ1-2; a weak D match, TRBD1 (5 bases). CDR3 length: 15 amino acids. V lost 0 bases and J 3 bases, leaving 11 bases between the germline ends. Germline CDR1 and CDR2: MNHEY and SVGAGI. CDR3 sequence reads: CASSYSPREDYGYTF. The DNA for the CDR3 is TGTGCCAGCAGTTACTCCCCCAGGGAAGACTATGGCTACACCTTC.

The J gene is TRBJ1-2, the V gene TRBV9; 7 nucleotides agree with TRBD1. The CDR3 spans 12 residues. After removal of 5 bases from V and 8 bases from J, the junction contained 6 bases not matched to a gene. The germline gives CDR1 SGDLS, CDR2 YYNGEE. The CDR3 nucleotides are TGTGCCAGCAGGAAGGGGGCCTTCGGCTACACCTTC. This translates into CASRKGAFGYTF.

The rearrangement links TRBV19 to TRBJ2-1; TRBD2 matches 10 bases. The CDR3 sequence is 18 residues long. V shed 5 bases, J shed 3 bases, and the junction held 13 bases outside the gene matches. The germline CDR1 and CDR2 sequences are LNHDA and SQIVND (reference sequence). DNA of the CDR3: TGTGCCAGTAGTTTCCCGTCTAGCGGGGGCCGTTACTACAATGAGCAGTTCTTC. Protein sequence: CASSFPSSGGRYYNEQFF. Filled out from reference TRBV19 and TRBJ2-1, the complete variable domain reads DGGITQSPKYLFRKEGQNVTLSCEQNLNHDAMYWYRQDPGQGLRLIYYSQIVNDFQKGDIAEGYSVSREKKESFPLTVTSAQKNPTAFYLCASSFPSSGGRYYNEQFFGPGTRLTVL.

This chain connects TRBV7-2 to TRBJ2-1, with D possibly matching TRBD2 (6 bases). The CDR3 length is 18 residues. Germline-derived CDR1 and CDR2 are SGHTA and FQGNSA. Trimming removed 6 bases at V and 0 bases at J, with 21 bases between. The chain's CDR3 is CASSQAPSWGDSYNEQFF. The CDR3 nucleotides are TGTGCCAGCAGTCAGGCCCCCTCGTGGGGGGACTCCTACAATGAGCAGTTCTTC. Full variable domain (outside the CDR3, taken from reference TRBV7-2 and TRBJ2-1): GAGVSQSPSNKVTEKGKDVELRCDPISGHTALYWYRQSLGQGLEFLIYFQGNSAPDKSGLPSDRFSAERTGGSVSTLTIQRTQQEDSAVYLCASSQAPSWGDSYNEQFFGPGTRLTVL.

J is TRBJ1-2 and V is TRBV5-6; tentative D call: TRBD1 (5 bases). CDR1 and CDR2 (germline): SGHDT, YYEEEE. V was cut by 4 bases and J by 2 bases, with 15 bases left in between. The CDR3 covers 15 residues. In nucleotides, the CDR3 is TGTGCCAGCAGCCGAGGACACGCGATCAACTATGGCTACACCTTC. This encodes CASSRGHAINYGYTF.

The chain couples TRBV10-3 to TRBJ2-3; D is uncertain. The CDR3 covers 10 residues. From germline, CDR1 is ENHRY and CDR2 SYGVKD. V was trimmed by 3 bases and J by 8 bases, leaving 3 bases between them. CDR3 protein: CAISDGTQYF. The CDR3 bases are TGTGCCATCAGTGACGGTACGCAGTATTTT.

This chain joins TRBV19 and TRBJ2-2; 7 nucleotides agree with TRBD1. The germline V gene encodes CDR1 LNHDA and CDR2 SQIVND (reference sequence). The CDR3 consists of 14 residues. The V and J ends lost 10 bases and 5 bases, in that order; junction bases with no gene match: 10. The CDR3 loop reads CATTTGVSTGELFF. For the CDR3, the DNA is TGTGCCACGACAACAGGGGTATCAACCGGGGAGCTGTTTTTT.

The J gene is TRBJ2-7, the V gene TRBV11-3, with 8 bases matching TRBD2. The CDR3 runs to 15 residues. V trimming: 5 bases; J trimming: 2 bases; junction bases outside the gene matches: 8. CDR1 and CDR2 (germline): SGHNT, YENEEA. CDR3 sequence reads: CASSTPGLVPYEQYF. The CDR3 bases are TGTGCCAGCAGCACCCCGGGACTAGTCCCCTACGAGCAGTACTTC.